The sequence of this T cell receptor (beta chain) was determined in a study of blood T cell repertoires in COVID-19. Using immunoSEQ multiplex PCR, the repertoire was profiled, and TCRdb retains in-frame clones only, with some absent. The sample has about half a million clones, about 85% seen once; the top ten hold under 9.5%. From germline, CDR1 is MGHRA and CDR2 YSYEKL. The CDR3 spans 16 residues. The V end lost 1 base, the J end lost 6 bases, and 18 bases lay between the germline ends. This TCR was recovered from a woman between 55 and 75 years old who had recovered from COVID-19. The chain employs TRBV4-1 and TRBJ1-2; D is possibly TRBD1 (5 bases). Sequenced: PBMCs or T cells enriched from blood (not recorded which). The DNA for the CDR3 is TGCGCCAGCAGCCAAGTAATCAGGGTACGGGAGGATGGCTACACCTTC. Its protein is CASSQVIRVREDGYTF.